The rows below give T cell receptor beta chains drawn from one sample of a study of beta chain features in type 1 diabetes. Generated by immunoSEQ multiplex PCR, the TCRdb table keeps only in-frame clones and is missing some. The table lists 15,000 to 20,000 clones, about 53% of them singletons, with approximately 0.46% in the top ten. The sample was stem cell memory CD4+ T cells from blood. Source of these receptors: a man aged 18 to 30 in good health. Both conserved end residues are trimmed from each CDR3.

cdr3_aa	v_call
ASSPARRGSGNEQF	TRBV5-4
ASSNTGTHSPLH	TRBV5-1
AWSVRGTNYGYT	TRBV30
ASSPTVTAGNTIY	TRBV5-1
AIRDRDEDNEQF	TRBV10-3
ASSYYNEQY	TRBV6-6
ARTRGLVGNEQF	TRBV2
ASGTGAAGANVLT	TRBV28
ASSLQGRNQPQH	TRBV5-4
ASSLGQSTDTQY	TRBV7-3
ASSPDRSSGNTIY	TRBV18
AWSTRIQGEKLF	TRBV30
ASSLDFAYEQY	TRBV5-4
AWSPGGEQPQH	TRBV30
ASSKAADTQY	TRBV21-1
ASRRPGTGDYNEQF	TRBV11-2
ASSLGGSASGYQETQY	TRBV7-2
ASRHPPGLAGGLTYEQY	TRBV7-2
ASSLGSWDRGGSSPLH	TRBV7-9
ASTRNAGTEAF	TRBV14
ASRPGTEENQPQH	TRBV5-1
ASSQDRDQPQH	TRBV14
ASSLTFFGTGTNTEAF	TRBV28
ASSAGQGTGGYT	TRBV7-9
ASSLSSVYNEQF	TRBV7-3
ASSLKGREQY	TRBV28
ASGSGAPSGYEQY	TRBV7-2
AISDVGAGAGGYT	TRBV10-3
ASSGGTGARLFSSIYEQF	TRBV28
ASSVVPGDADTQY	TRBV9
ASSTLAGTDTQY	TRBV5-1
ASRQLQGAYEQY	TRBV2
ASSYSAASYNEQF	TRBV7-2
ASSWREGGEQF	TRBV2
ASSIDRGGAPNQPQH	TRBV19
AWSRGGANVLT	TRBV30
ASSIGAARHYEQY	TRBV19
ASSLGQAETQY	TRBV7-2
ASSLELAGGVWF	TRBV7-7
ASTHERGAGANVLT	TRBV2
ASSAGGLGEKLF	TRBV5-1
ASSWTSNTGELF	TRBV7-2
ASSEEAGEGQPQH	TRBV2
ASSSRGNTGELF	TRBV9
ASSLVSEAF	TRBV28